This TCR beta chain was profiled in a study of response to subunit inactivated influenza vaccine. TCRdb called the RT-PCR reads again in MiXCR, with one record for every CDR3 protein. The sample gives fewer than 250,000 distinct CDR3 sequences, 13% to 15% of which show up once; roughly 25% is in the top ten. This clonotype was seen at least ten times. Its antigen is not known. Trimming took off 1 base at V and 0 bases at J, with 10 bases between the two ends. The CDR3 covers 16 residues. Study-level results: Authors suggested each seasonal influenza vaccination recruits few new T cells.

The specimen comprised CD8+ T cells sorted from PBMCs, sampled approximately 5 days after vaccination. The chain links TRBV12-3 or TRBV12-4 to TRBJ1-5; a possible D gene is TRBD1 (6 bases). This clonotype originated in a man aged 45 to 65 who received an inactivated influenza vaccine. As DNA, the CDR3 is TGTGCCAGCAGTTTAGGGGACACCTATAGCAATCAGCCCCAGCATTTT. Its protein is CASSLGDTYSNQPQHF.